This TCR beta chain came from a study of T cell repertoires in cytomegalovirus infection. Study information: CMV infection plus the matching HLA type was flagged by public TCR beta signatures.

TCRdb re-called the reads through MiXCR, storing one row per CDR3 protein. This sample yields just under 300,000 distinct CDR3 sequences, of which roughly a tenth are seen a single time; approximately 2.4% belongs to the top ten. The table lists this clonotype with a few counts. The antigen remains unidentified. Germline V gene lookup returns CDR1 DFQATT and CDR2 SNEGSKA (reference sequence). The CDR3 extends over 15 amino acids. J lost 4 bases, V lost 6 bases, and 9 bases had no gene match. Study-wide results and limits: CMV carriers having the relevant HLA were flagged by cumulative public TCR beta family frequency. Clonotype analysis showed dominance of the ex vivo response by HLA-C-restricted CMV-specific TCR beta clonotypes.

The chain links TRBV20-1 to TRBJ2-6; 7 bases line up with TRBD1. The sample comprised PBMCs. This clonotype originated in a human donor in good health (CMV status not recorded). Some clones in this sample may be carry-over from other donors' samples. The CDR3 reads CSAGTDHLGANVLTF. Here the CDR3 DNA reads TGCAGTGCCGGGACAGACCATCTCGGGGCCAACGTCCTGACTTTC.